This passage covers 18 T cell receptor beta chains from one sample sequenced in a study of shared clonotypes between healthy human individuals. The naive CD8 population came from CD45RO-negative cells selected for CCR7, without terminally differentiated effector memory CD45RA+ cells. Some clones are missing from TCRdb's copy, which holds only in-frame ones; the method was immunoSEQ multiplex PCR. This sample carries about 2.1 million clones, roughly 95% of them seen once, and the ten largest clones take about 1.7%. The sample was naive CD8+ T cells from PBMCs. The receptors originated from a man aged 18 to 29 in good health. Some clones in this sample may be carry-over from other donors' samples.

V usage is TRBV6-1 and J usage is TRBJ1-5, with a possible D match to TRBD1 (6 bases). The CDR3 length is 15 residues. Germline lookup yields CDR1 MNHNS and CDR2 SASEGT. Trimming removed 4 bases at V and 0 bases at J, with 10 bases between. CDR3 nucleotides: TGTGCCAGCAGTGGGGGGGCCCATAGCAATCAGCCCCAGCATTTT. Its translation: CASSGGAHSNQPQHF.

The J gene is TRBJ2-7, the V gene TRBV5-1; TRBD1 aligns across 8 bases. The CDR3 contains 17 residues. V was clipped by 1 base and J by 0 bases; unmatched bases: 9. Germline V gene lookup returns CDR1 SGHRS and CDR2 YFSETQ. The CDR3 sequence is CASSLSPDRVNSYEQYF. The CDR3 nucleotides read TGCGCCAGCAGCTTGAGTCCGGACAGGGTAAACTCCTACGAGCAGTACTTC. Full variable domain (missing parts from reference TRBV5-1 and TRBJ2-7): KAGVTQTPRYLIKTRGQQVTLSCSPISGHRSVSWYQQTPGQGLQFLFEYFSETQRNKGNFPGRFSGRQFSNSRSEMNVSTLELGDSALYLCASSLSPDRVNSYEQYFGPGTRLTVT.

The gene calls are TRBV4-1 and TRBJ2-2; 7 nucleotides agree with TRBD1. The V segment lost 2 bases and the J segment 6 bases; nucleotides outside the gene matches: 3. The germline V gene encodes CDR1 MGHRA and CDR2 YSYEKL. This CDR3 spans 14 amino acids. CDR3 residues: CASSQRGPPGELFF. CDR3 nucleotide sequence: TGCGCCAGCAGCCAAAGGGGGCCACCCGGGGAGCTGTTTTTT.

The V gene is TRBV7-9, the J gene TRBJ1-3, with D tentatively TRBD1 (6 bases). CDR3 size: 16 residues. Trimming stripped 5 bases from V and 0 bases from J, with 14 bases between. CDR1 SEHNR and CDR2 FQNEAQ come from the germline V gene (reference sequence). The CDR3 DNA reads TGTGCCAGCAGCCCCCGGACAGATCTCTCTGGAAACACCATATATTTT. Translating gives CASSPRTDLSGNTIYF.

The V call is TRBV5-6, the J call TRBJ2-5, with 10 nucleotides matching TRBD1. Per the germline V gene, CDR1 is SGHDT and CDR2 is YYEEEE. V gave up 5 bases and J gave up 4 bases; unmatched junction bases: 8. The CDR3 sequence is 15 residues long. CDR3 DNA sequence: TGTGCCAGCAGGAGAACCGGGACAGGGGTAGAGACCCAGTACTTC. As protein: CASRRTGTGVETQYF. The full variable domain, completed using reference TRBV5-6 and TRBJ2-5, is DAGVTQSPTHLIKTRGQQVTLRCSPKSGHDTVSWYQQALGQGPQFIFQYYEEEERQRGNFPDRFSGHQFPNYSSELNVNALLLGDSALYLCASRRTGTGVETQYFGPGTRLLVL.

This chain joins TRBV27 and TRBJ1-2, with a weak D call TRBD1 (5 bases). Germline V CDR1 and CDR2: MNHEY, SMNVEV (reference sequence). The CDR3 is 15 residues long. Trimming pared 1 base from V and 2 bases from J, leaving 11 bases between. CDR3 bases: TGTGCCAGCAGTTTATGGGGGTATCCCAACTATGGCTACACCTTC. It codes for CASSLWGYPNYGYTF.

The chain links TRBV21-1 to TRBJ1-2; the D call in the table, TRBD1, was not verified against the DNA. TRBV21-1 is described as a pseudogene. CDR3 length: 15 amino acids. CDR3 sequence (DNA): TGTGCCAGCCCGCAAAGCGGGTCAGGGGGCTATGGCTACACCTTC. Translating gives CASPQSGSGGYGYTF.

V usage is TRBV7-3 and J usage is TRBJ2-7, with 9 nucleotides matching TRBD1. The CDR3 is 13 amino acids. V lost 6 bases, J lost 6 bases, and 6 bases stayed unmatched. Germline-derived CDR1 and CDR2 are SGHTA and FQGTGA. CDR3 region: CASSTDRGGEQYF. The CDR3, as DNA: TGTGCCAGCAGTACGGACAGGGGAGGCGAGCAGTACTTC.

The chain joins TRBV29-1 to TRBJ1-2; D is undetermined. The CDR3 has 12 amino acids. Trimming cost V 4 bases and J 6 bases, with 12 bases left between them. CDR1 is SQVTM and CDR2 is ANQGSEA in the germline V gene. CDR3 bases: TGCAGCGTTGGTCACAGCCTGAATGGCTACACCTTC. Protein product: CSVGHSLNGYTF. Using reference TRBV29-1 and TRBJ1-2 for the parts outside the CDR3, the full variable domain is SAVISQKPSRDICQRGTSLTIQCQVDSQVTMMFWYRQQPGQSLTLIATANQGSEATYESGFVIDKFPISRPNLTFSTLTVSNMSPEDSSIYLCSVGHSLNGYTFGSGTRLTVV.

This chain joins TRBV19 and TRBJ2-1; 11 bases are shared with TRBD2. CDR1 is LNHDA, CDR2 SQIVND, per germline (reference sequence). V lost 10 bases, J lost 0 bases, and 20 bases stayed unmatched. CDR3 size: 20 residues. CDR3 DNA sequence: TGTGCCACCTCCTACTCCGGGACTAGCGGACCCGGGAGCTCCTACAATGAGCAGTTCTTC. Its translation is CATSYSGTSGPGSSYNEQFF.

Concerning this clone itself: The identical CDR3 is also encoded by other nucleotide sequences in the sample. The chain links TRBV9 to TRBJ2-1; D remains ambiguous. The ends were cut back, 3 bases at V and 8 bases at J, with 6 bases in the middle. CDR3 length: 11 amino acids. CDR1 and CDR2 (germline): SGDLS, YYNGEE. In DNA, the CDR3 is TGTGCCAGCAGCGCGGGCCATGAGCAGTTCTTC. Translating it yields CASSAGHEQFF. Drawing the rest from reference TRBV9 and TRBJ2-1, the complete variable domain is DSGVTQTPKHLITATGQRVTLRCSPRSGDLSVYWYQQSLDQGLQFLIQYYNGEERAKGNILERFSAQQFPDLHSELNLSSLELGDSALYFCASSAGHEQFFGPGTRLTVL.

The V and J genes are TRBV27 and TRBJ1-2, with D maybe TRBD1 (5 bases). This CDR3 contains 12 residues. Germline V gives CDR1 MNHEY, CDR2 SMNVEV (reference sequence). Trimming removed 11 bases from V and 8 bases from J, with 18 bases in between. CDR3 residues: CAARLDSGGYTF. CDR3 nucleotide sequence: TGTGCCGCCCGGCTCGACAGCGGGGGCTACACCTTC.

The V gene is TRBV27, the J gene TRBJ2-3, with 10 bases fitting TRBD1. The CDR3 length is 17 residues. V shed 3 bases, J shed 6 bases, and the junction held 12 bases outside the gene matches. CDR1 is MNHEY and CDR2 is SMNVEV in the germline V gene (reference sequence). The CDR3 spells CASSFKAGTGDLDTQYF. CDR3 nucleotides: TGTGCCAGCAGTTTTAAGGCAGGGACAGGGGATCTGGATACGCAGTATTTT.

This rearrangement joins TRBV27 to TRBJ2-7, with 7 bases identical to TRBD1. This CDR3 spans 15 amino acids. Germline V gene sequence: CDR1 MNHEY, CDR2 SMNVEV (reference sequence). J was trimmed by 5 bases and V by 2 bases; bases with no gene match: 9. CDR3 protein: CASSLLGEGAHEQYF. Written as DNA, the CDR3 is TGTGCCAGCAGTTTACTGGGCGAGGGGGCCCACGAGCAGTACTTC.

V usage is TRBV10-2 and J usage is TRBJ2-1; 10 nucleotides align to TRBD2. The CDR3 spans 16 residues. Germline loops: CDR1 WSHSY, CDR2 SAAADI. Trimming removed 3 bases from V and 9 bases from J; junction bases left unmatched: 11. In DNA, the CDR3 is TGCGCCAGCAGTGAAGCTCGGGTAGCGGGAGGTAGTGAGCAGTTCTTC. Translation gives CASSEARVAGGSEQFF.

The V call is TRBV9, the J call TRBJ2-1; 7 nucleotides align to TRBD1. The CDR3 covers 19 residues. The J segment lost 5 bases and the V segment lost 4 bases, leaving 21 bases of the junction unmatched. Germline V gives CDR1 SGDLS, CDR2 YYNGEE. CDR3 loop: CASSPRPEPRQGGNNEQFF. The CDR3 bases are TGTGCCAGCAGCCCCCGGCCGGAACCGCGACAGGGCGGCAACAATGAGCAGTTCTTC.

The gene calls are TRBV6-1 and TRBJ2-7, with D possibly being TRBD1 (5 bases). Trimming took 2 bases from V and 4 from J, leaving 18 bases between them. CDR1 and CDR2 from the germline V gene are MNHNS and SASEGT. This CDR3 is built from 16 residues. The chain's CDR3 is CASSEFIIRRVYEQYF. CDR3 nucleotide sequence: TGTGCCAGCAGTGAATTTATAATCCGCAGGGTGTACGAGCAGTACTTC.

This clone has a handful of counts. The chain is built from TRBV4-1 and TRBJ1-5, with D perhaps matching TRBD1 (5 bases). Germline CDR1 MGHRA, CDR2 YSYEKL. The CDR3 is made up of 14 amino acids. Between the trimmed V and J ends, which lost 3 bases and 5 bases, there was a span of 11 bases. The CDR3, as DNA: TGCGCCAGCAGCCAGGGGGGTAGTCATCAGCCCCAGCATTTT. This translates into CASSQGGSHQPQHF.